These T cell receptor beta chains were read from a single sample in a study of blood T cell repertoires in COVID-19. The repertoire was sequenced with immunoSEQ multiplex PCR; TCRdb's copy has only in-frame clones and lacks some. This table holds 150,000 to 180,000 clones, roughly 78% found once. The material sequenced was peripheral blood. The receptors derive from a man older than 75 with acute or convalescent COVID-19. CDR3s include the opening cysteine and the closing phenylalanine or tryptophan. The order of the fields is CDR3 protein, V gene, J gene.

cdr3_aa: CASSQRIGELFF; v_call: TRBV4-3; j_call: TRBJ2-2
cdr3_aa: CASSLGSQDYGYTF; v_call: TRBV7-8; j_call: TRBJ1-2
cdr3_aa: CASSQAQFSGNTIYF; v_call: TRBV4-1; j_call: TRBJ1-3
cdr3_aa: CASSVDNKTGHNYGYTF; v_call: TRBV9; j_call: TRBJ1-2
cdr3_aa: CASSLNRLSWELFF; v_call: TRBV5-1; j_call: TRBJ2-2
cdr3_aa: CASRWTGGGELFF; v_call: TRBV5-6; j_call: TRBJ2-2
cdr3_aa: CASSKPEGTVRGDGNTIYF; v_call: TRBV21-1; j_call: TRBJ1-3
cdr3_aa: CASSSRDDRTAEQFF; v_call: TRBV11-3; j_call: TRBJ2-1
cdr3_aa: CASSLGGGMGNSPLHF; v_call: TRBV7-6; j_call: TRBJ1-6
cdr3_aa: CASSEGFSGGPDTQYF; v_call: TRBV19; j_call: TRBJ2-3
cdr3_aa: CATSDVFSEQFF; v_call: TRBV24-1; j_call: TRBJ2-1
cdr3_aa: CASREGLAGTLNIQYF; v_call: TRBV2; j_call: TRBJ2-4
cdr3_aa: CASRPPWEGGYTF; v_call: TRBV12-3/TRBV12-4; j_call: TRBJ1-2
cdr3_aa: CASSRPGTATDTQYF; v_call: TRBV2; j_call: TRBJ2-3
cdr3_aa: CASSPQDRANEKLFF; v_call: TRBV28; j_call: TRBJ1-4
cdr3_aa: CASSDLPVNSPLHF; v_call: TRBV6-1; j_call: TRBJ1-6
cdr3_aa: CASSPTGRDSPLHF; v_call: TRBV7-2; j_call: TRBJ1-6
cdr3_aa: CASFGYPGQGAGEQYF; v_call: TRBV5-1; j_call: TRBJ2-7
cdr3_aa: CASSFRTPSAADSSYGYTF; v_call: TRBV19; j_call: TRBJ1-2
cdr3_aa: CATSTPILGGDPKNIQYF; v_call: TRBV15; j_call: TRBJ2-4
cdr3_aa: CASSLPGGSGANVLTF; v_call: TRBV5-6; j_call: TRBJ2-6
cdr3_aa: CATSDTPGTGTEAFF; v_call: TRBV24-1; j_call: TRBJ1-1
cdr3_aa: CASSIPQGAGGNTIYF; v_call: TRBV19; j_call: TRBJ1-3
cdr3_aa: CAITISQGAAEAFF; v_call: TRBV10-3; j_call: TRBJ1-1
cdr3_aa: CASSLGAGSMNEAFF; v_call: TRBV5-1; j_call: TRBJ1-1
cdr3_aa: CASSLAGTSGGRDTQYF; v_call: TRBV7-2; j_call: TRBJ2-3
cdr3_aa: CASGRGFGTYEQYF; v_call: TRBV6-1; j_call: TRBJ2-7
cdr3_aa: CASTQAGTGTNTEAFF; v_call: TRBV11-3; j_call: TRBJ1-1
cdr3_aa: CASSGLEGSMSTDTQYF; v_call: TRBV11-3; j_call: TRBJ2-3
cdr3_aa: CAWGSRYEQYF; v_call: TRBV30; j_call: TRBJ2-7
cdr3_aa: CASSSRPGQGETQYF; v_call: TRBV13; j_call: TRBJ2-5
cdr3_aa: CASSPVVLGSADTQYF; v_call: TRBV7-7; j_call: TRBJ2-3
cdr3_aa: CASSSSGGAADTQYF; v_call: TRBV7-8; j_call: TRBJ2-3
cdr3_aa: CASSLSQGLEAKNIQYF; v_call: TRBV5-1; j_call: TRBJ2-4
cdr3_aa: CASRVAGQGRSPLHF; v_call: TRBV6-4; j_call: TRBJ1-6
cdr3_aa: CASSGSQGVTLQPQHF; v_call: TRBV2; j_call: TRBJ1-5
cdr3_aa: CASRLAGGPETQYF; v_call: TRBV2; j_call: TRBJ2-3
cdr3_aa: CASSSGQGTGELFF; v_call: TRBV7-2; j_call: TRBJ2-2
cdr3_aa: CASSLDVGATNTGELFF; v_call: TRBV5-1; j_call: TRBJ2-2
cdr3_aa: CAISESQGLGATGELFF; v_call: TRBV10-3; j_call: TRBJ2-2
cdr3_aa: CASSQSANPGNTIYF; v_call: TRBV3-1/TRBV3-2; j_call: TRBJ1-3
cdr3_aa: CASSQDSLVTGELFF; v_call: TRBV14; j_call: TRBJ2-2